This TCR beta chain was documented in a study of OX40 agonist ivuxolimab in advanced cancers. The assay was immunoSEQ multiplex PCR, and TCRdb's table has in-frame clones only and misses some. The sample lists more than 20,000 clones, over 80% occurring once. V was cut by 0 bases and J by 5 bases, with 15 bases left in between. Looked up from germline, CDR1 is SGHRS and CDR2 is YFSETQ. CDR3 size: 16 residues. This clone was seen just once. The chain uses TRBV5-1 and TRBJ2-1; D is perhaps TRBD1 or TRBD2 (5 bases each). The material was CD4+ or CD8+ T cells sorted from blood, obtained in a trial of the OX40 agonist ivuxolimab. This TCR was sampled from an adult with an advanced solid tumor such as melanoma, head and neck, liver or kidney cancer. CDR3 DNA sequence: TGCGCCAGCAGCTTGGTTTCAGGGACGGTAAACAATGAGCAGTTCTTC. As protein: CASSLVSGTVNNEQFF. Filled out from reference TRBV5-1 and TRBJ2-1, the complete variable domain reads KAGVTQTPRYLIKTRGQQVTLSCSPISGHRSVSWYQQTPGQGLQFLFEYFSETQRNKGNFPGRFSGRQFSNSRSEMNVSTLELGDSALYLCASSLVSGTVNNEQFFGPGTRLTVL.